Sequencing of this T cell receptor (beta chain) was carried out in a study of OX40 agonist ivuxolimab in advanced cancers. Study details: Six ivuxolimab dose levels, 0.01 to 10 mg/kg, were given intravenously every 2 weeks.

Data came from immunoSEQ multiplex PCR; TCRdb stores just in-frame clones and leaves some out. The profile shows about 48,000 clones, 85% of them singletons. The germline V and J ends were trimmed by 1 base and 1 base, with 4 bases remaining between them. This CDR3 has 13 amino acids. Germline loops: CDR1 SGHTA, CDR2 FQGTGA. The chain couples TRBV7-3 to TRBJ1-1, with D hard to call. The input for sequencing was CD4+ or CD8+ T cells sorted from blood, taken in a trial of the OX40 agonist ivuxolimab. The source of this sequence is an adult with an advanced solid tumor such as melanoma, head and neck, liver or kidney cancer. In DNA form, the CDR3 reads TGTGCCAGCAGCTTAATTAGGAACACTGAAGCTTTCTTT. Translation gives CASSLIRNTEAFF.